This TCR beta chain was profiled in a study of human T cells and chemical hapten exposure. The sample's time point: healthy volunteer bleed at 6 weeks. Total RNA was extracted from unfractionated whole blood. The table lists this clonotype with many counts. V was trimmed by 3 bases and J by 1 base, leaving 10 bases between them. This CDR3 has 14 residues. TCRdb passed the RACE reads through MiXCR, listing each CDR3 protein once. This table has under 50,000 distinct CDR3 sequences, about 3.7% appearing once. This chain connects TRBV12-3 or TRBV12-4 to TRBJ2-7, with D possibly called TRBD1 or TRBD2 (6 bases each). The sample taken for sequencing was whole blood. The receptor was derived from a human donor in good health. Some clones in this sample may be carry-over from other donors' samples. This CDR3 is CASSFGGLSYEQYF. CDR3 nucleotide sequence: TGTGCCAGCAGTTTCGGGGGCCTTTCCTACGAGCAGTACTTC.